The rows below give T cell receptor beta chains drawn from one sample of a study of blood T cell repertoires in COVID-19. Sequencing was performed with immunoSEQ multiplex PCR; in TCRdb, only in-frame clones are kept and a portion is missing. The profile shows around 250,000 clones, 70% to 90% of them singletons. Sequences were obtained from peripheral blood. All receptors come from a man aged 18 to 35 with active or convalescent COVID-19. CDR3s include the opening cysteine and the closing phenylalanine or tryptophan. D genes are given only for firm matches.

TRBV7-9,TRBD2,CASSLVAGGSNEQFF
TRBV7-9,.,CASSSPEGGPGELFF
TRBV5-4,.,CASSRGGDWEADEQFF
TRBV28,.,CATQGGNQPQHF
TRBV11-2,.,CASSAVTGDTQYF
TRBV2,TRBD1,CANSAGTGDHGYTF
TRBV20-1,.,CSASLGGWAGYTF
TRBV7-9,.,CASIQWGLAYGYTF
TRBV6-5,.,CASSYAGVNTEAFF
TRBV11-2,.,CASSLTMTDEQYF
TRBV18,TRBD1,CASSSDRVSNQPQHF
TRBV5-1,TRBD1,CASSARTGINYGYTF
TRBV6-2/TRBV6-3,.,CASSLTREKLFF
TRBV2,TRBD1,CASSPGQGNTIYF
TRBV24-1,.,CATSDSTERGFSGANVLTF
TRBV1,.,CTSSPSDRAGNGYTF
TRBV3-1/TRBV3-2,.,CASNTGLSGSDTQYF
TRBV5-4,.,CASSLDQSYGYTF
TRBV24-1,.,CATRHLYRTTNEKLFF
TRBV3-1/TRBV3-2,.,CASSHLALSSYNEQFF
TRBV7-2,TRBD2,CASSLPAGGRTDTQYF
TRBV25-1,TRBD2,CASSEWRGEGETQYF
TRBV3-1/TRBV3-2,TRBD2,CASSLAGGPADTQYF
TRBV24-1,.,CATSDYRAGELFF
TRBV14,.,CASRQDGDTQYF
TRBV5-1,TRBD2,CASSLALAGTTDTQYF
TRBV2,TRBD1,CASRPQGPNEKLFF
TRBV7-9,TRBD1,CASSPGTVTYEQYF
TRBV27,.,CASSLVEAANEKLFF
TRBV27,.,CASSFGEIPYNEQFF
TRBV9,TRBD2,CASNRPGGNNEQFF
TRBV6-1,.,CASSEILTLQSYTF
TRBV9,.,CASSPEINLAQFF
TRBV5-1,TRBD2,CASSFPSGSSGEQYF
TRBV29-1,TRBD2,CSVFTGTSGYEQYF
TRBV6-1,.,CASSELYQETQYF
TRBV5-1,TRBD1,CASKDRGMDTEAFF
TRBV5-4,.,CASSLQESDTQYF
TRBV5-4,TRBD1,CASSLQGAKEQFF
TRBV2,.,CASSEQDSNYGYTF
TRBV28,.,CASGFDGGGAEAFF
TRBV6-5,.,CASGSFTQPGTYEQYF
TRBV28,.,CASISGSRDGYTF
TRBV11-2,TRBD1,CASSLGSGQNNSPLHF